This T cell receptor beta chain was sequenced during a study of radiotherapy plus CTLA-4 blockade in lung cancer. Study-wide background: Among enrolled patients, under 20% responded and about 34% achieved disease control.

About this clone: Its antigen is as yet unknown.

CDR3 length: 15 amino acids. Unmatched junction bases numbered 7, after V lost 2 bases and J lost 8 bases. Germline CDR1 is SGHTA and CDR2 is FQGNSA. TCRdb keeps only in-frame clones here, not all; method: immunoSEQ multiplex PCR. Of 40,000 to 50,000 clones listed, 75% are singletons. Study findings and constraints: Radiotherapy with ipilimumab was followed by blood expansion of tumor-derived clones. The best prediction of response reportedly came from early blood T cell clone dynamics, with interferon-beta.

This material consisted of peripheral blood, taken from a patient treated with radiotherapy plus ipilimumab. The sequence derives from a human donor with non-small cell lung cancer who had stable disease on radiotherapy plus ipilimumab. The chain links TRBV7-2 to TRBJ1-4; 8 bases fit TRBD1. The CDR3 loop reads CASSLRGRGREKLFF. CDR3 nucleotide sequence: TGTGCCAGCAGCTTACGAGGCAGGGGGCGCGAAAAACTGTTTTTT.